The rows below give T cell receptor beta chains drawn from one sample of a study of siplizumab effects on memory and regulatory T cells. Measured with immunoSEQ multiplex PCR; TCRdb has only the in-frame clones, and not every one. The repertoire has 80,000 to 130,000 clones, more than 85% of them found once; the top ten carry just over 2.5%. Sequencing used CD4+ T cells sorted from blood. The receptors come from a human donor in good health. Some clones in this sample may be carry-over from other donors' samples. Each CDR3 is given with its conserved first and last residue. D genes are given only for firm matches.

D: TRBD1
V: TRBV27
J: TRBJ2-7
DNA: TGTGCCAGCAGATATAAACCGGGACAGGGTTACTACGAGCAGTACTTC
CDR3: CASRYKPGQGYYEQYF

D: NA
V: TRBV6-5
J: TRBJ1-4
DNA: TGTGCCAGCAGTTACTCGGGACGGTTGTATGAAAAACTGTTTTTT
CDR3: CASSYSGRLYEKLFF

D: TRBD1
V: TRBV27
J: TRBJ1-1
DNA: TGTGCCAGCAGTTTCTGGACAGGGACCATGAACACTGAAGCTTTCTTT
CDR3: CASSFWTGTMNTEAFF

D: TRBD2
V: TRBV25-1
J: TRBJ2-7
DNA: TGTGCCAGCAGTGAGACTAGCCATTTTTCGGGGGAGCAGTACTTC
CDR3: CASSETSHFSGEQYF

D: NA
V: TRBV7-9
J: TRBJ2-2
DNA: TGTGCCAGCAGCGGGAGGACGAACACCGGGGAGCTGTTTTTT
CDR3: CASSGRTNTGELFF

D: TRBD1
V: TRBV9
J: TRBJ2-7
DNA: TGTGCCAGCAGCGTAGGCCCGAACCGGGACAGCTCCTACGAGCAGTACTTC
CDR3: CASSVGPNRDSSYEQYF

D: NA
V: TRBV10-3
J: TRBJ2-2
DNA: TGTGCCATCAGTGAGATCCCACTAGCCCGAAGTACCGGGGAGCTGTTTTTT
CDR3: CAISEIPLARSTGELFF

D: NA
V: TRBV16
J: TRBJ2-7
DNA: TGTGCCAGCAGCCAGTTTTTGGGGGGACAGAAAAACTACGAGCAGTACTTC
CDR3: CASSQFLGGQKNYEQYF

D: NA
V: TRBV19
J: TRBJ2-3
DNA: TGTGCCAGTAGTCTGGGCCGAAGGGATACGCAGTATTTT
CDR3: CASSLGRRDTQYF

D: NA
V: TRBV4-2
J: TRBJ1-2
DNA: TGTGCCAGCAGCCAAGATTCAGGGCAAGAGGGTGGCTACACCTTC
CDR3: CASSQDSGQEGGYTF

D: NA
V: TRBV7-8
J: TRBJ2-5
DNA: TGTGCCAGCAGCCCCGGTGCGGAGGAGACCCAGTACTTC
CDR3: CASSPGAEETQYF

D: TRBD1
V: TRBV6-6
J: TRBJ2-3
DNA: TGTGCCAGCAGTTATGTCGGACAGGGGGCAGATACGCAGTATTTT
CDR3: CASSYVGQGADTQYF

D: TRBD2
V: TRBV5-1
J: TRBJ2-4
DNA: TGCGCCAGCAGCCCGGGGACTAGCAAAAACATTCAGTACTTC
CDR3: CASSPGTSKNIQYF

D: NA
V: TRBV6-1
J: TRBJ2-5
DNA: TGTGCCAGCAGTGGGCGTCGGGGGTCCCAAGAGACCCAGTACTTC
CDR3: CASSGRRGSQETQYF